This T cell receptor (beta chain) was observed in a study of blood T cell repertoires in COVID-19. Libraries were prepared by immunoSEQ multiplex PCR; TCRdb keeps only in-frame clonotypes and omits some of them. Here the sample spans tens of thousands of clones, about 85% being singletons. Looked up from germline, CDR1 is ENHRY and CDR2 is SYGVKD. The CDR3 spans 15 residues. Unmatched junction bases numbered 8, after V lost 5 bases and J lost 4 bases. The chain recombines TRBV10-3 with TRBJ2-3, with TRBD2 identical over 8 bases. The sequenced sample consisted of peripheral blood. This receptor was identified in a human donor in a cohort sampled during active COVID-19. The CDR3 nucleotides read TGTGCCATCAGTCCCGGGACTAGTGGATCAGATACGCAGTATTTT. Translating gives CAISPGTSGSDTQYF.